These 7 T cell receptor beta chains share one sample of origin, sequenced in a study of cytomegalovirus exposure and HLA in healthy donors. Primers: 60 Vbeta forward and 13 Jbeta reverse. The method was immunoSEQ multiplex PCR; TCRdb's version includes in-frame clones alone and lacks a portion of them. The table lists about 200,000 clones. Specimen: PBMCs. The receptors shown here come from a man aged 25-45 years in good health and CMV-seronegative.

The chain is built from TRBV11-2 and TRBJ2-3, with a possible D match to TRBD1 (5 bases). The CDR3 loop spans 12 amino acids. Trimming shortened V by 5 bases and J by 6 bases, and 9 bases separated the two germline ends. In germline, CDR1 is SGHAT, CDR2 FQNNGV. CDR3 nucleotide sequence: TGTGCCAGCAGCCAAACAGGTGATACGCAGTATTTT. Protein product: CASSQTGDTQYF.

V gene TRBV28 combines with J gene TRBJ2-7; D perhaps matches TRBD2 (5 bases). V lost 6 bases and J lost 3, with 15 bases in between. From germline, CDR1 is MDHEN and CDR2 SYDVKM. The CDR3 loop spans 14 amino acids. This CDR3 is CASRNREASYEQYF. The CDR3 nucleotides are TGTGCCAGCAGAAACCGGGAAGCCAGCTACGAGCAGTACTTC.

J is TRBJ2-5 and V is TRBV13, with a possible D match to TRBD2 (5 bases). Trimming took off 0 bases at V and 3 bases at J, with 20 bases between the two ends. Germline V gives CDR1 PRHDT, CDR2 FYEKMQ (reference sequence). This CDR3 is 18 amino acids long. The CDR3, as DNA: TGTGCCAGCAGCTTAGGCGATTTGGGCGGAGGCCCTAAAGAGACCCAGTACTTC. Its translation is CASSLGDLGGGPKETQYF.

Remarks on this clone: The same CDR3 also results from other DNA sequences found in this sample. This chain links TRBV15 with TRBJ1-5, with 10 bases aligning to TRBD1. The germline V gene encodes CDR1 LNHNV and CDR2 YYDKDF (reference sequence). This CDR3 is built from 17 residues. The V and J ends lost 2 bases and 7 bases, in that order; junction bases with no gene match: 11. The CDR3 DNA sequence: TGTGCCACCAGCAGACCCCCGGGACAGGGGTTGGAGCAGCCCCAGCATTTT. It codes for CATSRPPGQGLEQPQHF.

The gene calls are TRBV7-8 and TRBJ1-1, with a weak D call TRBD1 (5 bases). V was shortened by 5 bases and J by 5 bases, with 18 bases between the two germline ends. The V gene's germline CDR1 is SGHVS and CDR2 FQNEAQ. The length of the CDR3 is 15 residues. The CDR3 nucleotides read TGTGCCAGCAGCCGGAGCCCAGGGATGGCAACTGAAGCTTTCTTT. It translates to CASSRSPGMATEAFF.

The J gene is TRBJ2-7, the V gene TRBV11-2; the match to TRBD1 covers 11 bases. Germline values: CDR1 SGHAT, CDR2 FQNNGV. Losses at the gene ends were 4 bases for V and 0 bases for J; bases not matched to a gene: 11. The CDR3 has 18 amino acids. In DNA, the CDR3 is TGTGCCAGCAGCTCCCCGGGACAGGGGGTGCAAAACTCCTACGAGCAGTACTTC. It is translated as CASSSPGQGVQNSYEQYF.

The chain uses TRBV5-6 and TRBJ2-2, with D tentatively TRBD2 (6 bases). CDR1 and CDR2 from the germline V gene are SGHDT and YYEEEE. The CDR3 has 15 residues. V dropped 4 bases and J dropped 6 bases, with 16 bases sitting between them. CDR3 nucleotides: TGTGCCAGCAGCCGAGTCCGGGGGATCTCCGGGGAGCTGTTTTTT. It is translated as CASSRVRGISGELFF. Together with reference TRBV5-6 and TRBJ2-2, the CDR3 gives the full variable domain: DAGVTQSPTHLIKTRGQQVTLRCSPKSGHDTVSWYQQALGQGPQFIFQYYEEEERQRGNFPDRFSGHQFPNYSSELNVNALLLGDSALYLCASSRVRGISGELFFGEGSRLTVL.